This passage covers 17 T cell receptor beta chains from one sample sequenced in a study of vaccination and CD4 T cells after COVID-19 (dated by TCRdb to 2021 to 2024). The treatment or condition label of this sample denotes: approximately nine-day PBMC culture with coronavirus spike peptide pools or control peptides (ViraFEST assay). The library came from PCR. These reads were obtained on an Illumina iSeq 100. TCR sequencing of DNA from cultured CD4+ T cells used the Oncomine TCR Beta short-read assay at the Johns Hopkins FTIC core. The public reads were reprocessed in TCRdb via fastp at Q25 and MiXCR, keeping in-frame beta chains. Rows are unified per CDR3 protein, each entry keeping the most common DNA and genes. Present in this sample are some 16,000 distinct CDR3 sequences, less than 75% of which were seen just once. The ten biggest clones cover about 9% of the sample. These receptors have no known antigen.

Sequencing was done on a sample of CD4+ T cells from blood, cultured in vitro. All receptors come from a human donor who had recovered from COVID-19.

The table lists this clonotype with a count of one. This chain connects TRBV19 to TRBJ2-1; 11 bases fit TRBD2. Per germline, CDR1 LNHDA and CDR2 SQIVND (reference sequence). The ends lost 7 bases at V and 9 bases at J; junction bases unmatched: 20. The CDR3 runs 18 residues. The CDR3 loop is CASTPYRSGRATSSEQFF. The CDR3 DNA reads as TGTGCCAGTACCCCTTATCGTAGCGGGAGGGCTACAAGTAGTGAGCAGTTCTTC. Complete variable domain (other parts from reference TRBV19 and TRBJ2-1): DGGITQSPKYLFRKEGQNVTLSCEQNLNHDAMYWYRQDPGQGLRLIYYSQIVNDFQKGDIAEGYSVSREKKESFPLTVTSAQKNPTAFYLCASTPYRSGRATSSEQFFGPGTRLTVL.

The chain employs TRBV10-3 and TRBJ1-5, with a tentative D call TRBD1 (6 bases). Trimming took 0 bases from V and 7 from J, leaving 10 bases between them. Per germline, CDR1 ENHRY and CDR2 SYGVKD. This CDR3 region has 14 residues. The CDR3 sequence is CAISESTGIQPQHF. The CDR3 coding sequence is TGTGCCATCAGTGAGTCTACAGGGATCCAGCCCCAGCATTTT.

For the CDR3, the DNA is TGCGCCAGCAGTAGGACAGGGGTGAGGGCTGAAGCTTTCTTT. Encoded protein: CASSRTGVRAEAFF. The rearrangement links TRBV4-3 to TRBJ1-1; the match to TRBD1 covers 9 bases. Germline loops: CDR1 LGHNA, CDR2 YSLEER. V trimming: 6 bases; J trimming: 6 bases; junction bases outside the gene matches: 8. CDR3 size: 14 residues.

The CDR3 is CASSLGGLADTDTQYF. In DNA, the CDR3 is TGTGCCAGCAGCTTGGGTGGACTAGCTGACACAGATACGCAGTATTTT. V gene TRBV5-4 combines with J gene TRBJ2-3, with 8 positions matching TRBD2. CDR1 is SGHNT, CDR2 YYREEE, per germline (reference sequence). V was pared by 0 bases and J by 2 bases, with 5 bases of the junction left unmatched. The CDR3 contains 16 residues.

The chain carries TRBV2 and TRBJ1-3; D remains unclear. Germline CDR1 SNHLY, CDR2 FYNNEI. V dropped 4 bases and J dropped 4 bases, with 14 bases sitting between them. This CDR3 is built from 15 residues. The CDR3 reads CASSVTLGSGNTIYF. The CDR3, as DNA: TGTGCCAGCAGTGTAACGTTGGGCTCAGGAAACACCATATATTTT.

The count of this clonotype is one. The chain employs TRBV20-1 and TRBJ1-5, with TRBD1 identical over 8 bases. Germline V lookup: CDR1 DFQATT, CDR2 SNEGSKA (reference sequence). Trimming removed 6 bases from V and 4 bases from J; junction bases left unmatched: 8. The CDR3 has 14 residues. CDR3 sequence reads: CSARIGTGNQPQHF. In nucleotides, the CDR3 is TGCAGTGCCAGGATTGGGACAGGTAATCAGCCCCAGCATTTT.

This sequence joins TRBV12-3 or TRBV12-4 and TRBJ1-1; the match to TRBD1 covers 10 bases. This CDR3 contains 15 residues. Germline trimming cut 5 bases from V and 1 base from J; bases unmatched to any gene: 4. The CDR3 coding sequence is TGTGCCAGCAGTACTCGACAGGGGGCGAACACTGAAGCTTTCTTT. It specifies CASSTRQGANTEAFF.

The rearrangement joins TRBV9 to TRBJ2-6, with D unresolved. Trimming stripped 1 base from V and 0 bases from J, with 8 bases between. The CDR3 length is 16 residues. CDR1 and CDR2 from the germline V gene are SGDLS and YYNGEE. This CDR3 reads CASSVRAYSGANVLTF. The CDR3 DNA reads as TGTGCCAGCAGCGTAAGGGCCTACTCTGGGGCCAACGTCCTGACTTTC.

This chain joins TRBV28 and TRBJ1-2; maybe TRBD1 (5 bases). The length of the CDR3 is 14 residues. Trimming took off 2 bases at V and 7 bases at J, with 14 bases between the two ends. Germline loops: CDR1 MDHEN, CDR2 SYDVKM. CDR3 nucleotides: TGTGCCAGCAGTTTACAGGCAGGGACTTCTGGCTACACCTTC. It specifies CASSLQAGTSGYTF.

This clonotype appeared a few times. The chain links TRBV5-1 to TRBJ1-5, with D hard to call. Germline lookup yields CDR1 SGHRS and CDR2 YFSETQ. Trimming took off 4 bases at V and 0 bases at J, with 11 bases between the two ends. There are 15 residues in the CDR3. The CDR3 sequence: CASSLSGYSNQPQHF. The CDR3 nucleotides are TGCGCCAGCAGCCTCTCCGGCTATAGCAATCAGCCCCAGCATTTT.

This clonotype appeared a few times. The gene calls are TRBV28 and TRBJ1-5; possible D gene TRBD1, 5 bases. CDR1 MDHEN and CDR2 SYDVKM come from the germline V gene. The CDR3 spans 13 residues. Deletions cut 6 bases from V and 4 bases from J, with 10 bases between. Here the CDR3 reads CASRTYRNQPQHF. The DNA for the CDR3 is TGTGCCAGCAGAACGTACAGGAATCAGCCCCAGCATTTT.

The chain is built from TRBV11-2 and TRBJ2-2, with TRBD1 as a possible D gene (8 bases). Looked up from germline, CDR1 is SGHAT and CDR2 is FQNNGV. Trimming removed 4 bases at V and 5 bases at J, with 14 bases between. CDR3 size: 15 residues. This chain's CDR3 is CASSSGQGGTGELFF. CDR3 bases: TGTGCCAGCAGCTCCGGACAGGGAGGGACCGGGGAGCTGTTTTTT.

This chain links TRBV6-1 with TRBJ1-1, with a weak D call TRBD1 (5 bases). Trimming took off 5 bases at V and 7 bases at J, with 20 bases between the two ends. The length of the CDR3 is 15 residues. From germline, CDR1 is MNHNS and CDR2 SASEGT. The CDR3 nucleotides are TGTGCCAGCAGTCCCAGGGCCAGCGGTCACAGTGAAGCTTTCTTT. Translated, it gives CASSPRASGHSEAFF.

This rearrangement joins TRBV27 to TRBJ2-7, with TRBD2 matching 9 bases. The CDR3 spans 20 residues. Germline V gene data show CDR1 as MNHEY and CDR2 as SMNVEV (reference sequence). Losses at the gene ends were 1 base for V and 3 bases for J; bases not matched to a gene: 19. The CDR3 bases are TGTGCCAGCAGTTTATACCCTCCCCCACCGCGGGAGGGATATTACTACGAGCAGTACTTC. It specifies CASSLYPPPPREGYYYEQYF.

This chain links TRBV20-1 with TRBJ2-3; 9 nucleotides align to TRBD2. The V gene's germline CDR1 is DFQATT and CDR2 SNEGSKA (reference sequence). CDR3 length equals 17 residues. Trimming took 4 bases from V and 6 from J; bases not matched to a gene: 17. CDR3 protein: CSAKDASISGSWDTQYF. In nucleotides, the CDR3 is TGCAGTGCTAAAGATGCCTCAATTAGCGGGAGTTGGGATACGCAGTATTTT.

The chain links TRBV6-1 to TRBJ2-2, with a tentative D call TRBD1 (6 bases). V was pared by 7 bases and J by 5 bases, with 11 bases between. From germline, CDR1 is MNHNS and CDR2 SASEGT. The length of the CDR3 is 13 residues. The DNA for the CDR3 is TGTGCCAGCAAAGTTACAGGGACCGGGGAGCTGTTTTTT. This sequence encodes CASKVTGTGELFF.

This chain uses TRBV7-2 with TRBJ1-5, with a tentative D call TRBD1 (6 bases). V dropped 2 bases and J dropped 6 bases, with 11 bases sitting between them. The CDR3 has 14 amino acids. In germline, CDR1 is SGHTA, CDR2 FQGNSA. The CDR3: CASSLNRESQPQHF. The CDR3 nucleotides are TGTGCCAGCAGCTTAAACAGGGAGAGTCAGCCCCAGCATTTT. Combining the CDR3 with reference TRBV7-2 and TRBJ1-5 gives the whole variable domain GAGVSQSPSNKVTEKGKDVELRCDPISGHTALYWYRQSLGQGLEFLIYFQGNSAPDKSGLPSDRFSAERTGGSVSTLTIQRTQQEDSAVYLCASSLNRESQPQHFGDGTRLSIL.